Listed below are T cell receptor beta chains from one sample, sequenced in a study of blood T cells in healthy people across ages. TCRdb re-called the 5' RACE reads through MiXCR, storing one row per CDR3 protein. The data show 600,000 to 1,000,000 distinct CDR3 sequences, about three fifths seen once. The specimen sequenced was blood. The receptors come from a man between 25 and 39 years old in good health. CDR3s include the opening cysteine and the closing phenylalanine or tryptophan. A D gene is named only where the DNA matches it firmly. Not all rows give a size; the values are once, few, many and, for expanded clones, a class.

J gene | clone size | V gene | D gene | CDR3 protein | CDR3 DNA
TRBJ1-1 | NA | TRBV28 | NA | CASNEGPMNTEAFF | TGTGCCAGCAACGAGGGGCCGATGAACACTGAAGCTTTCTTT
TRBJ2-3 | NA | TRBV20-1 | NA | CSASGRKGLGTDTQYF | TGCAGTGCTAGTGGGAGGAAGGGTCTGGGTACAGATACGCAGTATTTT
TRBJ2-5 | few | TRBV6-1 | NA | CASSVVWGETQYF | TGTGCCAGCAGTGTTGTTTGGGGGGAGACCCAGTACTTC
TRBJ2-6 | NA | TRBV5-6 | TRBD1 | CASSLGPGQDSGANVLTF | TGTGCCAGCAGCTTGGGGCCGGGACAGGACTCTGGGGCCAACGTCCTGACTTTC
TRBJ2-1 | NA | TRBV24-1 | TRBD2 | CATESGDLWFEQFF | TGTGCCACAGAGAGCGGGGACCTTTGGTTTGAGCAGTTCTTC
TRBJ2-1 | few | TRBV7-9 | NA | CASSLMIAYEQFF | TGTGCCAGCAGCTTAATGATCGCGTATGAGCAGTTCTTC
TRBJ2-5 | NA | TRBV20-1 | NA | CSARYWALQETQYF | TGCAGTGCGAGGTATTGGGCCCTCCAAGAGACCCAGTACTTC
TRBJ2-1 | few | TRBV7-9 | NA | CASSFGGGQFF | TGTGCCAGCAGCTTTGGGGGAGGTCAGTTCTTC
TRBJ2-4 | NA | TRBV6-6 | NA | CASTWGRGKNIQYF | TGTGCCAGCACCTGGGGCAGGGGTAAAAACATTCAGTACTTC
TRBJ2-5 | few | TRBV10-3 | NA | CAISGDGGETQYF | TGTGCCATCAGTGGAGATGGCGGAGAGACCCAGTACTTC
TRBJ2-1 | NA | TRBV12-3/TRBV12-4 | NA | CASSPGWDEQFF | TGTGCCAGCAGCCCCGGTTGGGATGAGCAGTTCTTC
TRBJ1-4 | NA | TRBV4-1 | NA | CASSQDRGVRSPGSPTRNEKLFF | TGCGCCAGCAGCCAAGATCGGGGGGTCAGGTCCCCTGGGAGCCCCACCCGGAATGAAAAACTGTTTTTT
TRBJ1-2 | many | TRBV10-1 | TRBD1 | CASSPGQEYGGYTF | TGCGCCAGCAGTCCGGGACAGGAATATGGCGGCTACACCTTC
TRBJ2-3 | few | TRBV4-2 | NA | CASSQNLLSTDTQYF | TGTGCCAGCAGCCAAAATCTATTAAGCACAGATACGCAGTATTTT
TRBJ2-7 | NA | TRBV20-1 | TRBD2 | CSARGRGGTLYEQYF | TGCAGTGCTAGGGGCCGGGGGGGTACCCTTTACGAGCAGTACTTC
TRBJ2-3 | few | TRBV29-1 | NA | CSVEIGVADTQYF | TGCAGCGTTGAAATAGGGGTTGCAGATACGCAGTATTTT
TRBJ2-3 | NA | TRBV7-2 | NA | CASSFAERDTQYF | TGTGCCAGCAGCTTCGCGGAACGGGATACGCAGTATTTT
TRBJ1-2 | few | TRBV4-1 | NA | CASSQEMGSAVYGYTF | TGCGCCAGCAGCCAAGAAATGGGTTCGGCAGTCTATGGCTACACCTTC
TRBJ1-2 | NA | TRBV12-3/TRBV12-4 | NA | CAIRAGGGGYTF | TGTGCCATCAGGGCCGGCGGCGGCGGCTACACCTTC
TRBJ2-7 | few | TRBV12-3/TRBV12-4 | NA | CASSFFMGQEGEQYF | TGTGCCAGCAGTTTTTTCATGGGACAAGAAGGCGAGCAGTACTTC
TRBJ2-7 | many | TRBV20-1 | NA | CSAEGGRGYEQYF | TGCAGTGCCGAAGGTGGGAGAGGTTACGAGCAGTACTTC
TRBJ1-4 | few | TRBV5-1 | NA | CASSLDGDGVNEKLFF | TGCGCCAGCAGCCTGGATGGGGACGGAGTTAATGAAAAACTGTTTTTT
TRBJ2-5 | few | TRBV12-3/TRBV12-4 | NA | CASSFQAGETQYF | TGTGCCAGCAGTTTCCAGGCCGGAGAGACCCAGTACTTC
TRBJ2-3 | few | TRBV7-6 | NA | CASSKPAEGTQYF | TGTGCCAGCAGCAAGCCGGCTGAGGGTACGCAGTATTTT
TRBJ2-7 | once | TRBV6-6 | NA | CASSYAVFHEQYF | TGTGCCAGCAGTTATGCTGTTTTCCACGAGCAGTACTTC
TRBJ2-7 | once | TRBV6-1 | NA | CASGGGGDEYEQYF | TGTGCCAGCGGTGGGGGCGGCGATGAATACGAGCAGTACTTC
TRBJ1-2 | once | TRBV11-2 | NA | CASSLGEESQYGYTF | TGTGCCAGCAGCTTAGGGGAAGAGAGTCAGTATGGCTACACCTTC
TRBJ1-1 | NA | TRBV6-1 | NA | CASSDLGAVNTEAFF | TGTGCCAGCAGTGATCTGGGGGCGGTGAACACTGAAGCTTTCTTT
TRBJ1-2 | NA | TRBV20-1 | TRBD1 | CSAQSRGTAGTYTF | TGCAGTGCACAGAGCAGGGGGACAGCCGGTACCTACACCTTC
TRBJ2-5 | NA | TRBV7-9 | TRBD2 | CASSTPGGVEETQYF | TGTGCCAGCAGTACTCCGGGAGGGGTCGAAGAGACCCAGTACTTC
TRBJ1-2 | NA | TRBV6-1 | NA | CASSERTNNGYTF | TGTGCCAGCAGTGAACGGACTAACAACGGCTACACCTTC
TRBJ2-7 | NA | TRBV6-2/TRBV6-3 | TRBD2 | CASRQSGTSSKEQYF | TGTGCCAGCAGACAATCCGGGACTAGTAGTAAGGAGCAGTACTTC
TRBJ2-1 | few | TRBV5-1 | NA | CASSPSAGGSYNEQFF | TGCGCCAGCAGCCCCTCAGCAGGGGGGTCCTACAATGAGCAGTTCTTC
TRBJ2-7 | NA | TRBV20-1 | TRBD1 | CSAISFTGTGGYEQYF | TGCAGTGCTATAAGCTTTACCGGGACAGGGGGCTACGAGCAGTACTTC
TRBJ2-1 | NA | TRBV19 | NA | CASRGVREQFF | TGTGCCAGCAGGGGGGTACGTGAGCAGTTCTTC
TRBJ1-1 | NA | TRBV7-9 | NA | CASSLSSNEAFF | TGTGCCAGCAGCTTAAGCTCGAATGAAGCTTTCTTT
TRBJ1-4 | NA | TRBV7-2 | NA | CASSLQGNREKLFF | TGTGCCAGCAGCTTACAGGGTAATCGAGAAAAACTGTTTTTT
TRBJ2-5 | NA | TRBV11-2 | NA | CASSPSRSSETQYF | TGTGCCAGCAGCCCTAGTCGGTCTTCAGAGACCCAGTACTTC
TRBJ2-4 | few | TRBV29-1 | NA | CSVSGGAKNIQYF | TGCAGCGTATCCGGCGGGGCCAAAAACATTCAGTACTTC
TRBJ2-1 | NA | TRBV6-2/TRBV6-3 | NA | CASSYSQTRGAFSSYNEQFF | TGTGCCAGCAGTTACTCCCAGACCCGAGGGGCGTTTAGCTCCTACAATGAGCAGTTCTTC
TRBJ2-5 | few | TRBV4-2 | NA | CASSQDLYETQYF | TGTGCCAGCAGCCAAGATCTTTATGAGACCCAGTACTTC
TRBJ2-1 | NA | TRBV4-3 | TRBD2 | CASGSTSGRGNEQFF | TGCGCCAGCGGTTCGACTAGCGGGAGGGGCAATGAGCAGTTCTTC
TRBJ1-5 | NA | TRBV7-2 | NA | CASSPVAGTTSNQPQHF | TGTGCCAGCAGCCCGGTAGCGGGGACAACTAGCAATCAGCCCCAGCATTTT
TRBJ2-1 | NA | TRBV20-1 | NA | CSARGASRTYNEQFF | TGCAGTGCTAGGGGGGCTAGCAGGACCTACAATGAGCAGTTCTTC
TRBJ2-7 | NA | TRBV20-1 | TRBD1 | CSALTGTGVNEQYF | TGCAGTGCGCTAACCGGGACAGGGGTAAACGAGCAGTACTTC
TRBJ2-5 | NA | TRBV21-1 | NA | CASSNFYKGLIHNEQYF | TGTGCCAGCAGCAATTTTTATAAAGGCCTGATACACAATGAGCAGTACTTC
TRBJ2-1 | NA | TRBV9 | NA | CASSVASEQFF | TGTGCCAGCAGCGTGGCATCAGAGCAGTTCTTC
TRBJ1-1 | few | TRBV20-1 | NA | CSARTGPMRSEAFF | TGCAGTGCTAGAACTGGTCCTATGCGGTCTGAAGCTTTCTTT
TRBJ1-2 | NA | TRBV20-1 | NA | CSARDRGREYGYTF | TGCAGTGCTAGAGATAGGGGGAGGGAATATGGCTACACCTTC
TRBJ2-7 | few | TRBV6-5 | TRBD2 | CASSYLGTSGALYEQYF | TGTGCCAGCAGTTACCTTGGGACTAGCGGGGCCCTATACGAGCAGTACTTC
TRBJ2-6 | once | TRBV20-1 | NA | CSAYHDSSGANVLTF | TGCAGTGCTTATCATGACTCTTCTGGGGCCAACGTCCTGACTTTC
TRBJ1-2 | NA | TRBV7-2 | NA | CASSLGTEPYGYTF | TGTGCCAGCAGCCTTGGGACGGAACCTTATGGCTACACCTTC